The 29 T cell receptor beta chains given below trace back to one sample, sequenced in a study of T cell responses to AZD1222 COVID-19 vaccine. Profiled with immunoSEQ multiplex PCR; TCRdb holds only in-frame clones, not every one. The table lists under 100,000 clones, 65% to 90% of them singletons. Specimen: peripheral blood, collected on day 0 of AZD1222 vaccination. The receptors come from an adult in good health.

The chain recombines TRBV5-8 with TRBJ2-1; a possible D gene is TRBD1 (5 bases). The germline gives CDR1 SGHTS, CDR2 YDEGEE. Trimming took off 4 bases at V and 3 bases at J, with 17 bases between the two ends. CDR3 size: 16 residues. The CDR3 nucleotides read TGTGCCAGCAGCACAGACTGGACAAGCCTCTACAATGAGCAGTTCTTC. As protein: CASSTDWTSLYNEQFF. The complete variable domain, with remaining parts taken from reference TRBV5-8 and TRBJ2-1, reads EAGVTQSPTHLIKTRGQQATLRCSPISGHTSVYWYQQALGLGLQFLLWYDEGEERNRGNFPPRFSGRQFPNYSSELNVNALELEDSALYLCASSTDWTSLYNEQFFGPGTRLTVL.

This chain joins TRBV25-1 and TRBJ1-6, with TRBD1 identical over 8 bases. J gave up 8 bases and V 6 bases, and 3 bases lay outside the gene matches. The CDR3 runs to 13 residues. Per germline, CDR1 MGHDK and CDR2 SYGVNS. CDR3 sequence: CASRDREDSPLHF. Written as DNA, the CDR3 is TGTGCCAGCAGGGACAGGGAAGATTCACCCCTCCACTTT.

The chain is built from TRBV12-3 or TRBV12-4 and TRBJ1-6; no definite D call. The CDR3 has 13 residues. V was pared by 3 bases and J by 10 bases, with 10 bases between. The CDR3 nucleotides are TGTGCCAGCAGTTTTGAGGAGCAATCACCCCTCCACTTT. Protein product: CASSFEEQSPLHF.

The chain recombines TRBV2 with TRBJ1-2; 7 bases fit TRBD1. The CDR3 sequence is 12 residues long. CDR1 SNHLY and CDR2 FYNNEI come from the germline V gene. With 8 bases clipped from V and 4 bases from J, the junction kept 4 bases outside the gene matches. The CDR3 region has the DNA TGTGCCAGCGAAGACAGGGTCTATGGCTACACCTTC. It is translated as CASEDRVYGYTF.

CDR3 sequence (DNA): TGTGCCAGCAGCCACCCAAGCGGGGGGTTCAACACTGAAGCTTTCTTT. It specifies CASSHPSGGFNTEAFF. This chain links TRBV3-1 (or the pseudogene TRBV3-2) with TRBJ1-1, with D perhaps matching TRBD1 (5 bases). This CDR3 has 16 amino acids. V was trimmed by 3 bases and J by 2 bases, leaving 16 bases between them. CDR1 LGHDT and CDR2 YNNKEL come from the germline V gene (reference sequence).

The chain links TRBV7-2 to TRBJ1-5; D gene ambiguous. V lost 8 bases and J 4 bases, leaving 9 bases between the germline ends. CDR3 length: 12 amino acids. Germline lookup yields CDR1 SGHTA and CDR2 FQGNSA. The chain's CDR3 is CASRADNQPQHF. The CDR3 coding sequence is TGTGCCAGCCGGGCAGATAATCAGCCCCAGCATTTT.

V usage is TRBV19 and J usage is TRBJ1-2; 7 bases map to TRBD1. This CDR3 region has 13 residues. Germline-derived CDR1 and CDR2 are LNHDA and SQIVND (reference sequence). V shed 7 bases and J 3 bases; nucleotides not matched to a gene: 5. CDR3 in DNA: TGTGCCAGTAATTTGGGGACAGACTATGGCTACACCTTC. Translating it yields CASNLGTDYGYTF.

V usage is TRBV21-1 and J usage is TRBJ2-1; the D segment call TRBD2 is taken from the table without a DNA check. TRBV21-1 is an annotated pseudogene. This CDR3 is built from 16 residues. The DNA of the CDR3 is TGTGCCAGCAGCAAATACAGGACTAGCGGGAGATATGAGCAGTTCTTC. Protein product: CASSKYRTSGRYEQFF.

The table lists this clone with a count of one. The rearrangement uses TRBV19 and TRBJ2-3; the D gene is possibly TRBD2 (6 bases). CDR1 and CDR2 (germline): LNHDA, SQIVND (reference sequence). This CDR3 has 13 residues. Trimming removed 3 bases at V and 5 bases at J, with 9 bases between. CDR3 DNA sequence: TGTGCCAGTAGTATGGGGAGGCTAGATACGCAGTATTTT. Protein: CASSMGRLDTQYF.

The J gene is TRBJ2-7, the V gene TRBV29-1, with 12 nucleotides matching TRBD2. J was trimmed by 6 bases and V by 3 bases; bases with no gene match: 3. From germline, CDR1 is SQVTM and CDR2 ANQGSEA. CDR3 length: 13 residues. In DNA, the CDR3 is TGCAGCGTTGACGAACTAGCGGGAGGCGAGCAGTACTTC. This codes for CSVDELAGGEQYF.

This chain links TRBV28 with TRBJ1-2; 7 bases line up with TRBD1. Germline V gene sequence: CDR1 MDHEN, CDR2 SYDVKM. With 5 bases clipped from V and 2 bases from J, the junction kept 11 bases outside the gene matches. The CDR3 spans 16 residues. The CDR3 nucleotides read TGTGCCAGCAGTCCCCAGCAGGGGGGAGGAAACTATGGCTACACCTTC. Encoded protein: CASSPQQGGGNYGYTF.

V is TRBV12-3 or TRBV12-4 and J is TRBJ1-4; D uncertain. The V and J ends lost 4 bases and 1 base respectively, with 4 bases between them. CDR3 length equals 13 residues. CDR3 nucleotide sequence: TGTGCCAGCAGTTCCGGAACTAATGAAAAACTGTTTTTT. Protein: CASSSGTNEKLFF.

The V gene is TRBV4-1, the J gene TRBJ2-1; weak D call: TRBD2 (6 bases). The CDR3 spans 19 residues. Germline CDR1 is MGHRA and CDR2 is YSYEKL. Trimming took 4 bases from V and 0 from J, leaving 22 bases between them. The CDR3 region is CASSLRGTQALSSYNEQFF. CDR3 sequence (DNA): TGCGCCAGCAGCCTACGGGGGACGCAGGCCTTGAGCTCCTACAATGAGCAGTTCTTC.

This sequence joins TRBV5-1 and TRBJ2-5; maybe TRBD1 (6 bases). Per the germline V gene, CDR1 is SGHRS and CDR2 is YFSETQ. V lost 1 base to trimming and J lost 2 bases, with 21 bases between them. The CDR3 is 18 amino acids. The CDR3 here is CASSLMWTANRKQETQYF. The CDR3 DNA reads TGCGCCAGCAGCTTGATGTGGACAGCCAACAGAAAACAAGAGACCCAGTACTTC.

The V call is TRBV5-1, the J call TRBJ2-3; 13 bases agree with TRBD2. The CDR3 sequence is 17 residues long. J was trimmed by 2 bases and V by 4 bases; bases with no gene match: 7. CDR1 and CDR2 (germline): SGHRS, YFSETQ. CDR3 sequence reads: CASSEGLAGLNTDTQYF. CDR3 coding DNA: TGCGCCAGCAGCGAGGGACTAGCGGGACTCAACACAGATACGCAGTATTTT.

V gene TRBV7-2 combines with J gene TRBJ2-5, with a weak D call TRBD2 (5 bases). With 5 bases removed from V and 1 base from J, the gap between germline ends came to 11 bases. Germline lookup yields CDR1 SGHTA and CDR2 FQGNSA. This CDR3 has 14 residues. The CDR3 coding sequence is TGTGCCAGCAGCCCCCCGGGAAGCCAAGAGACCCAGTACTTC. Translation: CASSPPGSQETQYF. Based on the CDR3 plus reference TRBV7-2 and TRBJ2-5, the full variable domain is GAGVSQSPSNKVTEKGKDVELRCDPISGHTALYWYRQSLGQGLEFLIYFQGNSAPDKSGLPSDRFSAERTGGSVSTLTIQRTQQEDSAVYLCASSPPGSQETQYFGPGTRLLVL.

V gene TRBV19 combines with J gene TRBJ1-2; D is unclear. The germline CDR1 and CDR2 sequences are LNHDA and SQIVND (reference sequence). Trimming stripped 1 base from V and 4 bases from J, with 19 bases between. The CDR3 has 17 amino acids. This CDR3 is CASSIVGGPAGIYGYTF. CDR3 nucleotides: TGTGCCAGTAGTATAGTAGGAGGACCCGCCGGAATCTATGGCTACACCTTC.

This sequence joins TRBV29-1 and TRBJ2-1; D is unclear. The CDR3 is 12 residues long. The V and J ends lost 7 bases and 4 bases respectively, with 11 bases between them. Germline CDR1 reads SQVTM; CDR2 reads ANQGSEA. The CDR3 DNA sequence: TGCAGCGCCTCGGACGGTTACAATGAGCAGTTCTTC. It encodes CSASDGYNEQFF.

The chain couples TRBV19 to TRBJ1-6, with 9 positions matching TRBD1. Germline V gives CDR1 LNHDA, CDR2 SQIVND (reference sequence). The junction had 10 bases not matched to a gene; V was cut back by 1 base and J by 6 bases. This CDR3 has 18 residues. Written as DNA, the CDR3 is TGTGCCAGTAGTATAGGGGTGGACAGGGGAGAGGCTAATTCACCCCTCCACTTT. Translation gives CASSIGVDRGEANSPLHF.

CDR3 in amino acids: CASMEWGGRKSSYTF. CDR3 sequence (DNA): TGCGCCAGCATGGAATGGGGGGGGCGCAAAAGTAGCTACACCTTC. The chain recombines TRBV5-1 with TRBJ1-2, with a possible D match to TRBD1 (6 bases). The CDR3 is 15 residues long. V was trimmed by 6 bases and J by 9 bases, leaving 24 bases between them. CDR1 is SGHRS, CDR2 YFSETQ, per germline.

The rearrangement uses TRBV5-4 and TRBJ2-3; D call uncertain. V was cut by 1 base and J by 6 bases, with 6 bases left in between. CDR3 size: 12 residues. Germline CDR1 is SGHNT and CDR2 is YYREEE (reference sequence). The CDR3 region is CASSLYLDTQYF. The CDR3 DNA is TGTGCCAGCAGCTTGTATCTCGATACGCAGTATTTT.

This chain links TRBV6-5 with TRBJ1-4; D is uncertain. V was cut by 0 bases and J by 5 bases, with 10 bases left in between. The germline V gene has CDR1 MNHEY and CDR2 SVGAGI. This CDR3 contains 15 residues. The CDR3 DNA reads TGTGCCAGCAGTTACTCCACAGACTTAAATGAAAAACTGTTTTTT. Translated: CASSYSTDLNEKLFF.

The CDR3 DNA follows: TGTGCCAGCAGGGATGGGGGGTCTGGAAACACCATATATTTT. It yields the protein CASRDGGSGNTIYF. The chain combines TRBV2 with TRBJ1-3; a weak D match, TRBD1 (5 bases). Trimming took 6 bases from V and 1 from J, leaving 10 bases between them. This CDR3 has 14 amino acids. The germline CDR1 and CDR2 sequences are SNHLY and FYNNEI.

J is TRBJ1-5 and V is TRBV28, with 8 bases identical to TRBD1. Germline loops: CDR1 MDHEN, CDR2 SYDVKM. There are 15 residues in the CDR3. The junction had 7 bases not matched to a gene; V was cut back by 4 bases and J by 5 bases. The CDR3, as DNA: TGTGCCAGCAGTTCCAGGGGGCATGGGGATCAGCCCCAGCATTTT. Protein: CASSSRGHGDQPQHF.

CDR3 DNA sequence: TGTGCCAGCAGCTTAGTGAGAACCGGGGAGCTGTTTTTT. It specifies CASSLVRTGELFF. This chain connects TRBV7-9 to TRBJ2-2; D gene uncertain. This CDR3 has 13 amino acids. Germline CDR1 reads SEHNR; CDR2 reads FQNEAQ (reference sequence). Between the trimmed V and J ends, which lost 1 base and 5 bases, there was a span of 5 bases.

The chain joins TRBV11-3 to TRBJ2-7; 8 bases align to TRBD2. There are 14 residues in the CDR3. The junction had 1 base not matched to a gene; V was cut back by 2 bases and J by 1 base. Germline V gene data show CDR1 as SGHNT and CDR2 as YENEEA. The CDR3 loop reads CASSLLAGSYEQYF. For the CDR3, the DNA is TGTGCCAGCAGCTTATTAGCGGGATCCTACGAGCAGTACTTC.

The CDR3 DNA follows: TGTGCCAGCAGTCCCCAGGGGAGTGGCTACACCTTC. This translates into CASSPQGSGYTF. This chain uses TRBV5-4 with TRBJ1-2, with D perhaps matching TRBD1 (6 bases). Trimming took 5 bases from V and 7 from J, leaving 12 bases between them. The CDR3 is 12 amino acids. Looked up from germline, CDR1 is SGHNT and CDR2 is YYREEE (reference sequence).

The chain combines TRBV24-1 with TRBJ1-5; D is unresolved. This CDR3 has 16 amino acids. Germline CDR1 is KGHDR and CDR2 is SFDVKD. Trimming removed 4 bases from V and 4 bases from J, with 16 bases in between. The DNA of the CDR3 is TGTGCCACCAGTGACCCTTTGTCTGGGGAAAATCAGCCCCAGCATTTT. Its translation is CATSDPLSGENQPQHF.

V gene TRBV6-4 combines with J gene TRBJ2-2, with D perhaps TRBD2 (6 bases). CDR3 length: 15 amino acids. The V gene's germline CDR1 is MRHNA and CDR2 SNTAGT. The V gene lost 3 bases and the J gene lost 0 bases, with 8 bases spanning the gap. The CDR3 DNA reads as TGTGCCAGCAGTGAGGCTAGCGCGAACACCGGGGAGCTGTTTTTT. It translates to CASSEASANTGELFF.